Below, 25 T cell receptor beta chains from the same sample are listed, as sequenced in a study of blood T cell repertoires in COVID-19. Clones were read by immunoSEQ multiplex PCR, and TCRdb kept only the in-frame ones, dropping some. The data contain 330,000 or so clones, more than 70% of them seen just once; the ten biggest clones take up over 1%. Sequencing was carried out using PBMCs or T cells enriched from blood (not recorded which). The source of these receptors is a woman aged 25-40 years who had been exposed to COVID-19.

CDR3 bases: TGTGCCAGTAGAACGTCCCAATTAGCTGAAGCTTTCTTT. The encoded protein is CASRTSQLAEAFF. The chain links TRBV19 to TRBJ1-1; D gene uncertain. Germline CDR1 is LNHDA and CDR2 is SQIVND (reference sequence). V gave up 6 bases and J gave up 6 bases, with 14 bases separating them. The CDR3 has 13 amino acids.

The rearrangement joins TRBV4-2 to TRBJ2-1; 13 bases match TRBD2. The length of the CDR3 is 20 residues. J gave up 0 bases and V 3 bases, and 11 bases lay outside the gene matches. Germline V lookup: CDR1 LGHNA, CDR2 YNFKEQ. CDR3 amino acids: CASSQVGLAGVKSSYNEQFF. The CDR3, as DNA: TGTGCCAGCAGCCAGGTAGGACTAGCGGGGGTTAAAAGCTCCTACAATGAGCAGTTCTTC.

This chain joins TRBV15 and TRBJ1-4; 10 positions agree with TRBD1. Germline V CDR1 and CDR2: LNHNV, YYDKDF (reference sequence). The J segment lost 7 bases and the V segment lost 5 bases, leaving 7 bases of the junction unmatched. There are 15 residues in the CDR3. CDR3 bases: TGTGCCACCAGCGGGGACAGGGGTCGCGGTGAAAAACTGTTTTTT. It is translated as CATSGDRGRGEKLFF.

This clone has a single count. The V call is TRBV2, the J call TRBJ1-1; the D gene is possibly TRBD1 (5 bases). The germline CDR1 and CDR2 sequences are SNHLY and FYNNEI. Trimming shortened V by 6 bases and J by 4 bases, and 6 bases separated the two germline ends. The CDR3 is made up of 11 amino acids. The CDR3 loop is CASRGRTEAFF. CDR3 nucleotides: TGTGCCAGCAGGGGGCGCACTGAAGCTTTCTTT.

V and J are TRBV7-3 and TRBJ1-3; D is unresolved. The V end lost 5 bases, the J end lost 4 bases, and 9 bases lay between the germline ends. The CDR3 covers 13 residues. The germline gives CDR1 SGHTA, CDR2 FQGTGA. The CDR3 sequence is CASSPGRGNTIYF. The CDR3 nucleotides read TGTGCCAGCAGCCCTGGCAGGGGAAACACCATATATTTT.

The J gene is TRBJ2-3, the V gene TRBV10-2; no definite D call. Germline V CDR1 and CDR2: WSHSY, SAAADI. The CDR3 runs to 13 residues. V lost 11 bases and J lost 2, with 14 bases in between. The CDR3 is CAVQSLDTDTQYF. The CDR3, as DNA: TGCGCCGTACAGAGCCTGGACACAGATACGCAGTATTTT.

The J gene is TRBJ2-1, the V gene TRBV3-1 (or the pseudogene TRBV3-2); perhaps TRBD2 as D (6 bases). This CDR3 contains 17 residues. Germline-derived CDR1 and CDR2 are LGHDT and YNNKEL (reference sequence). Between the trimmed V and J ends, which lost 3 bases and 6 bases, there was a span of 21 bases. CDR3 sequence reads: CASSHIGPAGIFNEQFF. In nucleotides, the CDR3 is TGTGCCAGCAGCCACATCGGGCCGGCGGGAATATTCAATGAGCAGTTCTTC.

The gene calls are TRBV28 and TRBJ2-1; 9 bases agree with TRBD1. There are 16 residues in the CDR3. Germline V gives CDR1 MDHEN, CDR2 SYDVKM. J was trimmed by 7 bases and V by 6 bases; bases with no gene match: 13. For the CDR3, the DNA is TGTGCCAGCAGCGTAATTACAGGGGGCAGTGTGAATGAGCAGTTCTTC. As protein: CASSVITGGSVNEQFF.

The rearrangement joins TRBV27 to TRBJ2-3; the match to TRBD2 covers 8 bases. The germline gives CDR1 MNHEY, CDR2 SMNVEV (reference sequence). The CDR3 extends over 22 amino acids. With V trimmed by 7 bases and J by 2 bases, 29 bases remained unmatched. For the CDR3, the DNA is TGTGCCAGCACTGGTCGCGTAGCGGGGCCGGGTAGCGTACGCATGACCACAGATACGCAGTATTTT. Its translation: CASTGRVAGPGSVRMTTDTQYF.

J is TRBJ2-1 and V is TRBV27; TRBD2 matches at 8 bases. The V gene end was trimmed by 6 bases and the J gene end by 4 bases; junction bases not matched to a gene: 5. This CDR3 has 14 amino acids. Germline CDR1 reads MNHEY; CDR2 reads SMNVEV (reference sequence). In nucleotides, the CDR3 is TGTGCCAGCAGACGCCCGGGGGGGTACAATGAGCAGTTCTTC. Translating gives CASRRPGGYNEQFF.

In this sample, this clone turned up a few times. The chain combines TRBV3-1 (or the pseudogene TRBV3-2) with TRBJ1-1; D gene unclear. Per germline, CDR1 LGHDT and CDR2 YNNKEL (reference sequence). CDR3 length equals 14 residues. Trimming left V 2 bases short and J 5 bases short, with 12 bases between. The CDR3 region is CASSQTQSGTEAFF. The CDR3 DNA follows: TGTGCCAGCAGCCAAACCCAGTCGGGAACTGAAGCTTTCTTT.

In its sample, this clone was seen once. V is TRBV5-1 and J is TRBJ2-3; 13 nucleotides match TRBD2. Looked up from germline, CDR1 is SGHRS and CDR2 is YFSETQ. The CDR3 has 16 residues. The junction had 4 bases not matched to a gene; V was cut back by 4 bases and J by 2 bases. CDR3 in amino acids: CASSHGTSGATDTQYF. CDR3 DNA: TGCGCCAGCAGCCACGGGACTAGCGGGGCCACAGATACGCAGTATTTT.

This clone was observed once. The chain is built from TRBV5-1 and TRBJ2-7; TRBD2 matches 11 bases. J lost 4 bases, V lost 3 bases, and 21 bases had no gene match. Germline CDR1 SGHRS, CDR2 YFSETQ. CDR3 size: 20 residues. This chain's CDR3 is CASSSRPPTSGVPSLYEQYF. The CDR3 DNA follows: TGCGCCAGCAGCTCAAGACCGCCGACTAGCGGGGTCCCTAGCCTATACGAGCAGTACTTC.

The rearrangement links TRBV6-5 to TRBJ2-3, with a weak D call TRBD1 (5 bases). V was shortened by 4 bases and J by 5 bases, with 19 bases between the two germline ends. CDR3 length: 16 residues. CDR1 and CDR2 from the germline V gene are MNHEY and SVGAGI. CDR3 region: CASSSTPRAVGDTQYF. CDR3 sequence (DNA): TGTGCCAGCAGTTCCACCCCCAGGGCAGTGGGAGATACGCAGTATTTT.

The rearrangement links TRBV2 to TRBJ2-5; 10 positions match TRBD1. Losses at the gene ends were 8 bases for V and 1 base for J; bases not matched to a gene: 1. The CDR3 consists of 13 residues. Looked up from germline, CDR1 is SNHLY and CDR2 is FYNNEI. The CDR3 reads CASRDRGQETQYF. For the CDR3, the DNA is TGTGCCAGCCGGGACAGGGGCCAAGAGACCCAGTACTTC.

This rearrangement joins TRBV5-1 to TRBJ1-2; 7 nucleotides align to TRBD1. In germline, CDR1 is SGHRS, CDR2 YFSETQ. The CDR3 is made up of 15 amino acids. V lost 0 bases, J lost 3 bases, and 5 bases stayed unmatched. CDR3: CASSLGQGLDYGYTF. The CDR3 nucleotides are TGCGCCAGCAGCTTGGGACAGGGCCTCGACTATGGCTACACCTTC. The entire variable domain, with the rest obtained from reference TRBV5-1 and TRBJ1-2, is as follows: KAGVTQTPRYLIKTRGQQVTLSCSPISGHRSVSWYQQTPGQGLQFLFEYFSETQRNKGNFPGRFSGRQFSNSRSEMNVSTLELGDSALYLCASSLGQGLDYGYTFGSGTRLTVV.

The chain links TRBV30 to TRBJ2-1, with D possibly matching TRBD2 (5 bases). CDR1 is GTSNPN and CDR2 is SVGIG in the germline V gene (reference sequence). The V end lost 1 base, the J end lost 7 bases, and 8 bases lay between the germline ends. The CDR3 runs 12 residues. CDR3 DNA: TGTGCCTGGAGTGGAACTAGAAATGAGCAGTTCTTC. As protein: CAWSGTRNEQFF.

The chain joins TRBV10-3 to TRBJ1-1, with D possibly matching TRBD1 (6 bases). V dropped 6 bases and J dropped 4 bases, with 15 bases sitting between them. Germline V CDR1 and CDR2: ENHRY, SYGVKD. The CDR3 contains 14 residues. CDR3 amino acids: CAIRMIRGSTEAFF. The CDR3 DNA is TGTGCCATCAGAATGATCAGGGGTTCCACTGAAGCTTTCTTT.

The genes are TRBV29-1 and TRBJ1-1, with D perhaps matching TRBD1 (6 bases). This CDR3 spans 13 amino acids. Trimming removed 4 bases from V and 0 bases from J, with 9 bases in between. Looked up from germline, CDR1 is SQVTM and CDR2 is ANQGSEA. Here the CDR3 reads CSVGGTMNTEAFF. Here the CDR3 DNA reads TGCAGCGTTGGGGGGACAATGAACACTGAAGCTTTCTTT.

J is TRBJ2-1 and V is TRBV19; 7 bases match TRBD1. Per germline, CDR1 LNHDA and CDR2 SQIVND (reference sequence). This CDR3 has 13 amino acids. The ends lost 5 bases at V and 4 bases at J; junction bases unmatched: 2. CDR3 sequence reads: CASSYRGYNEQFF. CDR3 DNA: TGTGCCAGTAGTTACAGGGGTTACAATGAGCAGTTCTTC.

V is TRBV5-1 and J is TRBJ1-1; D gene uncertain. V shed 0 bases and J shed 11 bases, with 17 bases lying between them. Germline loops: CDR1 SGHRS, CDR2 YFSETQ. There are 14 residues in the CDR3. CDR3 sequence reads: CASSLGGTSSGAFF. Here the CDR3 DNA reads TGCGCCAGCAGCTTGGGAGGAACGTCGAGTGGCGCTTTCTTT.

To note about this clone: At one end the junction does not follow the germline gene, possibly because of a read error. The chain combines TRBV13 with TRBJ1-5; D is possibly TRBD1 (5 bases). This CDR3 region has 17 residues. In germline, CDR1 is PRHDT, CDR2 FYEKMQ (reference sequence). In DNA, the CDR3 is TGTGCCAGCAGCCGTAACAAGGGGTTCGGGAGCAGTCAGCCCCAGCATTTT. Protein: CASSRNKGFGSSQPQHF.

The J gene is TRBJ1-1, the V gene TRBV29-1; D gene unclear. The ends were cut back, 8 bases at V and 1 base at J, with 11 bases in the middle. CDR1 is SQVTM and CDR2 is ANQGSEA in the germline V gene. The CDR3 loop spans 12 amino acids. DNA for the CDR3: TGCAGCACAAAACATGGGAACACTGAAGCTTTCTTT. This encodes CSTKHGNTEAFF.

The CDR3 DNA sequence: TGTGCCAGCAGTATCGTACAGGTGGGCACTGAAGCTTTCTTT. It yields the protein CASSIVQVGTEAFF. The J gene is TRBJ1-1, the V gene TRBV28; D possibly corresponds to TRBD1 (5 bases). The CDR3 runs to 14 residues. V was shortened by 5 bases and J by 4 bases, with 14 bases between the two germline ends. CDR1 and CDR2 (germline): MDHEN, SYDVKM.

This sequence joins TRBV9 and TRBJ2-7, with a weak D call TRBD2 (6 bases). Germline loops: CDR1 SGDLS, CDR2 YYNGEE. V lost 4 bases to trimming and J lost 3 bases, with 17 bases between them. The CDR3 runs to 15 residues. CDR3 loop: CASSTSRDSSYEQYF. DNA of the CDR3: TGTGCCAGCAGCACAAGCCGGGACTCCAGCTACGAGCAGTACTTC.